This record covers a single TCR beta chain. What it binds is not known. This CDR3 has 14 residues. V trimming: 2 bases; J trimming: 6 bases; junction bases outside the gene matches: 2. Germline assignment: CDR1 MNHEY and CDR2 SVGAGI. The time point denotes: week 23, last vaccination. Each dose delivered 300 ug of mutant IDH1 20-mer peptide subcutaneously with imiquimod. The data originate from a study of a mutant IDH1 vaccine in newly diagnosed glioma. TCRdb's table, derived via immunoSEQ multiplex PCR, lists solely in-frame clones and lacks some. The sample holds some 30,000 clones; approximately 90% are singletons and the top ten take approximately 2.4%.

This TCR was recovered from a man aged 35 to 55 with glioma. The chain links TRBV6-5 to TRBJ1-1, with 11 bases aligning to TRBD1. The source material was PBMCs, sampled from a glioma patient whose treatment included an IDH1 peptide vaccine. CDR3 DNA: TGTGCCAGCAGTTACCAGGGACAGGGGGCTGAAGCTTTCTTT. The encoded protein is CASSYQGQGAEAFF.